Below are 7 T cell receptor beta chains sequenced from a single sample in a study of blood T cell repertoires in COVID-19. The table came from immunoSEQ multiplex PCR; TCRdb's copy has only in-frame clones and leaves some out. Of roughly 260,000 clones in the sample, around nine tenths were seen once. Source material: peripheral blood. The receptors come from a woman aged 25 to 39 with COVID-19, enrolled during active disease.

The V and J genes are TRBV7-3 and TRBJ2-1; D remains ambiguous. Germline CDR1 is SGHTA and CDR2 is FQGTGA. This CDR3 has 13 amino acids. V shed 1 base and J shed 9 bases, with 10 bases lying between them. CDR3 in amino acids: CASSLIRSGEQFF. The CDR3 bases are TGTGCCAGCAGCTTAATTAGGAGTGGTGAGCAGTTCTTC.

This chain connects TRBV3-1 (or the pseudogene TRBV3-2) to TRBJ1-1, with a weak D call TRBD1 (5 bases). CDR1 is LGHDT, CDR2 YNNKEL, per germline (reference sequence). The CDR3 runs 13 residues. The ends were cut back, 3 bases at V and 11 bases at J, with 16 bases in the middle. This CDR3 reads CASSHMGLLGAFF. CDR3 nucleotides: TGTGCCAGCAGCCACATGGGACTCCTCGGGGCTTTCTTT.

The V call is TRBV28, the J call TRBJ1-6; D gene uncertain. Trimming pared 8 bases from V and 7 bases from J, leaving 9 bases between. The germline V gene has CDR1 MDHEN and CDR2 SYDVKM. This CDR3 has 12 amino acids. CDR3 loop: CASQSGNSPLHF. The CDR3 region has the DNA TGTGCCAGCCAGTCCGGGAATTCACCCCTCCACTTT.

The chain carries TRBV3-1 (or the pseudogene TRBV3-2) and TRBJ1-2; 9 bases match TRBD1. The CDR3 is 16 residues long. CDR1 and CDR2 (germline): LGHDT, YNNKEL (reference sequence). With V trimmed by 1 base and J by 0 bases, 3 bases remained unmatched. CDR3 sequence: CASSQGGTGSNYGYTF. DNA of the CDR3: TGTGCCAGCAGCCAAGGAGGGACAGGGTCTAACTATGGCTACACCTTC.

The chain is built from TRBV13 and TRBJ2-1, with 8 bases that match TRBD2. The germline V gene encodes CDR1 PRHDT and CDR2 FYEKMQ (reference sequence). With 3 bases clipped from V and 5 bases from J, the junction kept 15 bases outside the gene matches. This CDR3 is built from 18 residues. CDR3 protein: CASSFRSYRSGRDNEQFF. The CDR3 coding sequence is TGTGCCAGCAGCTTTCGATCCTACAGGAGCGGGAGAGACAATGAGCAGTTCTTC. The full variable domain, in which reference TRBV13 and TRBJ2-1 provide the parts outside the CDR3, is AAGVIQSPRHLIKEKRETATLKCYPIPRHDTVYWYQQGPGQDPQFLISFYEKMQSDKGSIPDRFSAQQFSDYHSELNMSSLELGDSALYFCASSFRSYRSGRDNEQFFGPGTRLTVL.

The rearrangement uses TRBV28 and TRBJ1-5, with 8 nucleotides matching TRBD1. V was pared by 7 bases and J by 6 bases, with 8 bases of the junction left unmatched. The CDR3 has 14 residues. Looked up from germline, CDR1 is MDHEN and CDR2 is SYDVKM. CDR3 sequence reads: CASTQGQEVQPQHF. The CDR3 coding sequence is TGTGCCAGCACCCAGGGACAGGAAGTTCAGCCCCAGCATTTT.

The genes are TRBV27 and TRBJ2-7, with 13 bases that match TRBD2. The CDR3 is 15 amino acids. The ends lost 6 bases at V and 4 bases at J; junction bases unmatched: 6. The V gene's germline CDR1 is MNHEY and CDR2 SMNVEV (reference sequence). The CDR3 sequence is CASRLGTSGIYEQYF. In DNA form, the CDR3 reads TGTGCCAGCAGGCTGGGGACTAGCGGGATTTACGAGCAGTACTTC.